These T cell receptor beta chains were read from a single sample in a study of T and B cells in COVID-19 patients. TCRdb re-analysed the multiplex PCR reads in MiXCR, keeping a single row per CDR3 protein. Counted here are some 8,700 distinct CDR3 sequences, more than 25% occurring once; the ten biggest clones make up 5% to 6.5%. The sequenced sample consisted of blood. These TCRs come from a human donor who had recovered from COVID-19. Each CDR3 is given with its conserved first and last residue. A D gene is named only where the DNA matches it firmly. Only some rows state a clone size, as once, few, many or a class for expanded clones.

size,D,V,J,CDR3,DNA
medium-sized,-,TRBV5-5,TRBJ2-7,CASSLFVGSSYEQYF,TGTGCCAGCAGCTTGTTCGTGGGGAGCTCCTACGAGCAGTACTTC
-,-,TRBV15,TRBJ2-2,CATTNGGADGELFF,TGTGCCACCACCAATGGGGGGGCCGACGGGGAGCTGTTTTTT
-,-,TRBV7-9,TRBJ2-2,CASSEVNTGELFF,TGTGCCAGCAGCGAAGTGAACACCGGGGAGCTGTTTTTT
many,-,TRBV18,TRBJ2-1,CASSPDSSYNEQFF,TGTGCCAGCTCACCCGACAGCTCCTACAATGAGCAGTTCTTC
-,TRBD2,TRBV12-3/TRBV12-4,TRBJ2-1,CASAERGGTYNEQFF,TGTGCTAGTGCCGAGCGGGGCGGTACCTACAATGAGCAGTTCTTC
-,TRBD1,TRBV5-1,TRBJ1-4,CASSLQSTGLPGGKLFF,TGCGCCAGCAGCTTGCAATCCACTGGACTCCCAGGGGGAAAACTGTTTTTT
few,-,TRBV12-5,TRBJ2-1,CASGLGERSYNEQFF,TGTGCTAGTGGTTTGGGGGAACGCTCCTACAATGAGCAGTTCTTC
-,-,TRBV27,TRBJ1-2,CASSSYLGITASDNYGYTF,TGTGCCAGCAGTTCCTACCTTGGGATTACCGCCTCAGATAACTATGGCTACACCTTC
medium-sized,-,TRBV19,TRBJ2-2,CASSIGRLYTGELFF,TGTGCCAGTAGTATCGGCAGGCTCTACACCGGGGAGCTGTTTTTT
few,-,TRBV13,TRBJ1-2,CASSSRGMSDGYTF,TGTGCCAGCAGTTCAAGGGGAATGTCCGATGGCTACACCTTC
medium-sized,-,TRBV7-4,TRBJ2-7,CASSPRDGGYEQYF,TGTGCCAGCAGCCCCCGGGACGGAGGCTACGAGCAGTACTTC
medium-sized,TRBD1,TRBV19,TRBJ1-4,CASGDRGREEKLFF,TGTGCCAGCGGGGACAGGGGGCGAGAGGAAAAACTGTTTTTT
medium-sized,TRBD1,TRBV29-1,TRBJ1-1,CSGLGQRNTEAFF,TGCAGCGGACTGGGACAGAGGAACACTGAAGCTTTCTTT